The source of this T cell receptor beta chain is a study of T cells after yellow fever vaccination. General study findings and limits: Peak timing came faster in the weaker secondary response, day 5 versus 15. Reappearing after the booster were most of the clones from primary vaccination (approximately 96% CD4, 88% CD8).

The CDR3 sequence is 12 residues long. Trimming stripped 5 bases from V and 4 bases from J, with 6 bases between. Germline V gives CDR1 SGHTA, CDR2 FQGNSA. At least ten counts were recorded for this clonotype. As yet, its antigen is unknown. Universal primer sites and UMIs were introduced during 5'RACE template-switching synthesis of TCR cDNA. One entry per CDR3 protein results from TCRdb running MiXCR on the 5' RACE reads. The table shows 200,000 to 300,000 distinct CDR3 sequences, with 3.6% occurring only once. This TCR came from a man aged 18-30 years who received the YFV17D yellow fever vaccine. This chain links TRBV7-2 with TRBJ2-1; D is unclear. The specimen comprised PBMCs, sampled 15 days after the yellow fever booster vaccination. Written as DNA, the CDR3 is TGTGCCAGCAGCGCCGCGTACAATGAGCAGTTCTTC. Translation gives CASSAAYNEQFF.